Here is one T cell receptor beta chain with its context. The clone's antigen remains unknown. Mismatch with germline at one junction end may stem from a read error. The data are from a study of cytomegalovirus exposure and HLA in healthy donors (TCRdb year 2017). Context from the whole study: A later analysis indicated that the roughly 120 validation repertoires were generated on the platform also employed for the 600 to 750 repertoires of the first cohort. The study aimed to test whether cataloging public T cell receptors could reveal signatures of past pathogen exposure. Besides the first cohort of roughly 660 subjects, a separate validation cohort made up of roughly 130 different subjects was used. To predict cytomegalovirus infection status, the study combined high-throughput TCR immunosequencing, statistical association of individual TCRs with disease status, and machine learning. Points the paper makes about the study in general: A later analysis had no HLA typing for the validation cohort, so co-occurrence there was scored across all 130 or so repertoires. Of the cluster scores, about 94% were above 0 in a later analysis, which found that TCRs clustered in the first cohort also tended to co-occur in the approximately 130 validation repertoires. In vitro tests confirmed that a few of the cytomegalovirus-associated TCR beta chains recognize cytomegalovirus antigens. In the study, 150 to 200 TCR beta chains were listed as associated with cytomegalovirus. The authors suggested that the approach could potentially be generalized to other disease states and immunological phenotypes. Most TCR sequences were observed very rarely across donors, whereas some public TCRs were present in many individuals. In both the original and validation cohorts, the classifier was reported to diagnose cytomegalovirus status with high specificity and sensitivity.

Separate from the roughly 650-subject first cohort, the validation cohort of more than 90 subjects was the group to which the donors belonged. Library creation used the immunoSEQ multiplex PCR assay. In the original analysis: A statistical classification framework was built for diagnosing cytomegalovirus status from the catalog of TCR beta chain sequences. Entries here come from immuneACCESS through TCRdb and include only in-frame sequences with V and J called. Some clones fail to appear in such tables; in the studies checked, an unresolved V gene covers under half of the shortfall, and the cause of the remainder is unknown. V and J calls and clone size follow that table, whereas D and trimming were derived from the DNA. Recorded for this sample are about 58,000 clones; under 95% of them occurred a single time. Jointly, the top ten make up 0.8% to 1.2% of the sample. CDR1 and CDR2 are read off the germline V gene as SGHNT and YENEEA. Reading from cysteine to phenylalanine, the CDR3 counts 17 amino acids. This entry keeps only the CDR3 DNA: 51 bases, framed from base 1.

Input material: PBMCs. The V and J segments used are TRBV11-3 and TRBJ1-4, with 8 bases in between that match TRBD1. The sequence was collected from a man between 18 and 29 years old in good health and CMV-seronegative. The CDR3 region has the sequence CASSLDRGGERGEKLFF. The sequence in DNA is TGTGCCAGCAGCCTAGACAGGGGAGGGGAACGTGGAGAAAAACTGTTTTTT.